This TCR beta chain stems from a study of T-cell reconstitution after alpha-beta-depleted transplantation in children. J lost 5 bases, V lost 4 bases, and 6 bases had no gene match. Germline lookup yields CDR1 SGHTA and CDR2 FQGNSA. The CDR3 spans 17 residues. As it was prepared, the TCRbeta library received unique molecular identifiers. TCRdb re-derived calls from the PCR reads in MiXCR, one entry per CDR3 protein. In the table there are roughly 590,000 distinct CDR3 sequences, roughly 17% of which are singletons. The chain joins TRBV7-2 to TRBJ2-1; 15 nucleotides align to TRBD2. This TCR came from a human donor who donated a stem cell graft to a child with acute myeloid leukemia. Sequencing was performed on PBMCs from the stem cell graft donor, taken from the stem cell graft. CDR3 protein: CASSYPRTSGGDNEQFF. The CDR3 DNA follows: TGTGCCAGCAGCTATCCGCGGACTAGCGGGGGGGACAATGAGCAGTTCTTC.